What follows is one T cell receptor (beta chain) and its context. The entry originates in a study of blood T cell repertoires in COVID-19. Study background: Collection of acute and convalescent COVID-19 samples took place in the United States, Italy and Spain. The cDNA or gDNA used as material had been derived from T cells, B-cell-depleted T cells, or PBMCs.

The CDR3 is 13 residues long. CDR1 is SNHLY and CDR2 is FYNNEI in the germline V gene. V was shortened by 7 bases and J by 4 bases, with 11 bases between the two germline ends. Source study methods: Amplification from reference gene primers served as the basis for estimated nucleated cell counts. Profiled with immunoSEQ multiplex PCR; TCRdb holds only in-frame clones, not every one. The DNA was the basis for D and trimming; V, J and clone size are from that table. The sample comprises approximately 170,000 clones, about 83% of which are singletons, and roughly 1.9% rests with the top ten. Material: peripheral blood. V usage is TRBV2 and J usage is TRBJ2-1, with D possibly TRBD1 on 6 matching bases. The receptor comes from an elderly woman with acute or convalescent COVID-19. The CDR3 protein is CASTGTKYNEQFF. In nucleotides, the CDR3 is TGTGCCAGCACCGGGACAAAGTACAATGAGCAGTTCTTC.